This T cell receptor (beta chain) was sequenced for a study of shared clonotypes between healthy human individuals. Naive CD8 cells, CD45RO-negative and positively selected for CCR7, excluded terminally differentiated effector memory CD45RA+ cells. Per the study methods: Because ImmunoSEQ provided only junction sequences with no quality scores, the filtering differed. Assay used: immunoSEQ multiplex PCR; TCRdb lists only in-frame clones, some missing. The V and J calls and clone size are taken from that table; D and trimming were inferred from the DNA. The sample shows approximately 1.9 million clones, roughly 93% of them seen only once. The CDR3 extends over 13 amino acids. V gave up 6 bases and J gave up 1 base, with 9 bases separating them. Germline V gene lookup returns CDR1 PRHDT and CDR2 FYEKMQ (reference sequence). This clone has more than one count but fewer than ten. Its specificity is not known.

General study points: Roughly 5% of naive CD4 clonotypes were shared across a few donors. On the whole, naive subsets had larger estimated richness than memory subsets had. Non-shared clonotypes had lower generation probabilities than clonotypes shared by all four sorted-subset donors.

The receptor's source is a man between 18 and 29 years old in good health. Some clones in this sample may be carry-over from other donors' samples. The rearrangement joins TRBV13 to TRBJ1-1; D gene unclear. Sequencing was carried out using naive CD8+ T cells from PBMCs. In DNA form, the CDR3 reads TGTGCCAGCAGTATCGGCGGGAACACTGAAGCTTTCTTT. It codes for CASSIGGNTEAFF. The variable domain in full, completed from reference TRBV13 and TRBJ1-1, reads AAGVIQSPRHLIKEKRETATLKCYPIPRHDTVYWYQQGPGQDPQFLISFYEKMQSDKGSIPDRFSAQQFSDYHSELNMSSLELGDSALYFCASSIGGNTEAFFGQGTRLTVV.